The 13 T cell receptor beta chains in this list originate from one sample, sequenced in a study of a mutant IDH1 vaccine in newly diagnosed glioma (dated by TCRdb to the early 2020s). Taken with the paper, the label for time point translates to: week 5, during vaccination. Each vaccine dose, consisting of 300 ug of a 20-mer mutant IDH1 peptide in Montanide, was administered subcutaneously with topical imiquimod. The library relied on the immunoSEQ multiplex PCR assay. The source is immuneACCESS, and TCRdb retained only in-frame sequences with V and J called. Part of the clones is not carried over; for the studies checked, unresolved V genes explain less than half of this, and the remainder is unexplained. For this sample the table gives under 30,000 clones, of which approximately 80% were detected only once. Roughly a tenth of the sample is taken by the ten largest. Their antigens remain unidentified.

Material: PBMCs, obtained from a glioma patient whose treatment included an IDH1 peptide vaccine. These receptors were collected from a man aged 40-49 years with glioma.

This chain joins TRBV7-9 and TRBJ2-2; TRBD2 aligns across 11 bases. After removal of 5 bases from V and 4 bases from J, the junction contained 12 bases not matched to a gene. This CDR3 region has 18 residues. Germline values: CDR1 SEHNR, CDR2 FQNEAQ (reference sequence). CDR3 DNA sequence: TGTGCCAGCAGCCCGAGGGGGCTAGCGGGAGGTGTCACCGGGGAGCTGTTTTTT. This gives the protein CASSPRGLAGGVTGELFF.

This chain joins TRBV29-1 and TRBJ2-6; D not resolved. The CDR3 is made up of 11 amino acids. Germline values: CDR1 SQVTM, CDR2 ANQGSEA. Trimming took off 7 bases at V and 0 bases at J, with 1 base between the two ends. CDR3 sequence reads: CSDSGANVLTF. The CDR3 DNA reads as TGCAGCGACTCTGGGGCCAACGTCCTGACTTTC. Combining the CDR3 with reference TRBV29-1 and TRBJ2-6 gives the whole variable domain SAVISQKPSRDICQRGTSLTIQCQVDSQVTMMFWYRQQPGQSLTLIATANQGSEATYESGFVIDKFPISRPNLTFSTLTVSNMSPEDSSIYLCSDSGANVLTFGAGSRLTVL.

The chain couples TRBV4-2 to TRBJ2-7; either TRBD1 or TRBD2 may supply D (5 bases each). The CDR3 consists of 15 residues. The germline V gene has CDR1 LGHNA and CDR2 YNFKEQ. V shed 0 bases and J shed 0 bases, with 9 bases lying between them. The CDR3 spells CASSQERGTSYEQYF. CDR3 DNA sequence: TGTGCCAGCAGCCAAGAGCGAGGGACCTCCTACGAGCAGTACTTC.

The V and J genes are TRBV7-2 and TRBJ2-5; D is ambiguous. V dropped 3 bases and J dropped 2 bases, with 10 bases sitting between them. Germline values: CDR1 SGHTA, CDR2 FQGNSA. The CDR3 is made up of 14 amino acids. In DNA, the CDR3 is TGTGCCAGCAGCTTTGGGTGGGCACAAGAGACCCAGTACTTC. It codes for CASSFGWAQETQYF. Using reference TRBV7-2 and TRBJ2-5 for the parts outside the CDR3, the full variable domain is GAGVSQSPSNKVTEKGKDVELRCDPISGHTALYWYRQSLGQGLEFLIYFQGNSAPDKSGLPSDRFSAERTGGSVSTLTIQRTQQEDSAVYLCASSFGWAQETQYFGPGTRLLVL.

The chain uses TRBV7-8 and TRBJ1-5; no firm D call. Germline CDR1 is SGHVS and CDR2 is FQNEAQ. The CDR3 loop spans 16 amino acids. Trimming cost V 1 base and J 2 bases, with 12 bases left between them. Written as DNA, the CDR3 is TGTGCCAGCAGCTTAGTGTCGGGTTTAGGCAATCAGCCCCAGCATTTT. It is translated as CASSLVSGLGNQPQHF.

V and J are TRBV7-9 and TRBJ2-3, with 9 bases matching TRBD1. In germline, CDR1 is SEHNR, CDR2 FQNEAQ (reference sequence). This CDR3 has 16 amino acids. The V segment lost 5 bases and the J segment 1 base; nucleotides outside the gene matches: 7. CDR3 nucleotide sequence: TGTGCCAGCAGCCTCCCTCGGACAGGGGGCACAGATACGCAGTATTTT. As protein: CASSLPRTGGTDTQYF.

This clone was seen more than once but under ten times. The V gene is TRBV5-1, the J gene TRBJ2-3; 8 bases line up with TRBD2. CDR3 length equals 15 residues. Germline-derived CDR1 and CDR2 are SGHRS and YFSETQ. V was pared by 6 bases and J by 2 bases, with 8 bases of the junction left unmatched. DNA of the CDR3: TGCGCCAGCACCGCGACTAGCGCCCTCACAGATACGCAGTATTTT. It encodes CASTATSALTDTQYF.

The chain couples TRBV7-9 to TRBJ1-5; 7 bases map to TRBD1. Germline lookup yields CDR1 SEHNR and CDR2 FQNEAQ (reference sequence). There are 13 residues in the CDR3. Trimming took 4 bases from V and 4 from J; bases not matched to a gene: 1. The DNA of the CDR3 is TGTGCCAGCAGCTGGGGACAGAATCAGCCCCAGCATTTT. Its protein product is CASSWGQNQPQHF.

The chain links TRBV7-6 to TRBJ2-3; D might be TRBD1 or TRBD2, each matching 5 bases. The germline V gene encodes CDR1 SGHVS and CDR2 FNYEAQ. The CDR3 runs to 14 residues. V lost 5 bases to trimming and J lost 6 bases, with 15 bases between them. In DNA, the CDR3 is TGTGCCAGCAGCGTAGACGCAGGGACGGATACGCAGTATTTT. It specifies CASSVDAGTDTQYF.

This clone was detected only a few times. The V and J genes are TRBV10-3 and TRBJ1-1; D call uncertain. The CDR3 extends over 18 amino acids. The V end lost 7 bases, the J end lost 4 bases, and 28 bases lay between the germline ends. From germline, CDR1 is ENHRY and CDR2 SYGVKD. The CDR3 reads CAIIQIGKGLRLCTEAFF. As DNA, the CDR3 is TGTGCCATCATTCAAATCGGTAAGGGTCTAAGGTTGTGCACTGAAGCTTTCTTT.

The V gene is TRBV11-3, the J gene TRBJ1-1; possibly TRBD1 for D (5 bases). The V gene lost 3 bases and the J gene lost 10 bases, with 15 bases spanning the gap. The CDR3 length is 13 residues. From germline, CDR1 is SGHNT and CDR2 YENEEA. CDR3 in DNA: TGTGCCAGCAGCTTCGGTGTTGGGGACGGAGCTTTCTTT. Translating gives CASSFGVGDGAFF. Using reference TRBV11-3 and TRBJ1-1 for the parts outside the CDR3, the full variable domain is EAGVVQSPRYKIIEKKQPVAFWCNPISGHNTLYWYLQNLGQGPELLIRYENEEAVDDSQLPKDRFSAERLKGVDSTLKIQPAELGDSAVYLCASSFGVGDGAFFGQGTRLTVV.

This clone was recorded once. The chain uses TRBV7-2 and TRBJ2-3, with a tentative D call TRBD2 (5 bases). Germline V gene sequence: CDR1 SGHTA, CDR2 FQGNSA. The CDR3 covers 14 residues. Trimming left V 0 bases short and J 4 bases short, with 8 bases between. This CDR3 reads CASSLAGAADTQYF. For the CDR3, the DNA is TGTGCCAGCAGCTTAGCGGGAGCGGCAGATACGCAGTATTTT.

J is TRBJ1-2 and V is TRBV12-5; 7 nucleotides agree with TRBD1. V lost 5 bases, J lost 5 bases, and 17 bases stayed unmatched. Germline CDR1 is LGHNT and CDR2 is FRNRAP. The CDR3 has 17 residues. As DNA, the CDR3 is TGTGCTAGTGGTCACCCGTCCGAGACAGGGTTCCGTTATGGCTACACCTTC. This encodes CASGHPSETGFRYGYTF.